The 30 T cell receptor beta chains given below trace back to one sample, sequenced in a study of shared clonotypes between healthy human individuals. The assay was immunoSEQ multiplex PCR, and TCRdb's table has in-frame clones only and misses some. The table includes over 850,000 clones, roughly 74% detected once. The sample taken for sequencing was memory CD4+ T cells from PBMCs. Subset specified: CD45RA-negative fraction. The receptors were gathered from a man younger than 35 in good health. Some clones in this sample may be carry-over from other donors' samples.

The gene calls are TRBV7-2 and TRBJ1-1, with 12 positions matching TRBD1. The CDR3 runs 15 residues. Germline assignment: CDR1 SGHTA and CDR2 FQGNSA. Germline trimming cut 1 base from V and 8 bases from J; bases unmatched to any gene: 5. The CDR3 spells CASSLVGQGAGEAFF. The DNA for the CDR3 is TGTGCCAGCAGCTTAGTGGGACAGGGGGCTGGGGAAGCTTTCTTT.

This chain links TRBV5-1 with TRBJ1-3, with 7 bases that match TRBD1. The germline gives CDR1 SGHRS, CDR2 YFSETQ. The junction had 6 bases not matched to a gene; V was cut back by 1 base and J by 5 bases. This CDR3 has 15 amino acids. In DNA form, the CDR3 reads TGCGCCAGCAGCTTGTCCCAGGGGGGTAGAAACACCATATATTTT. This encodes CASSLSQGGRNTIYF.

The J gene is TRBJ1-2, the V gene TRBV30; no reliable D call. CDR3 length equals 13 residues. Trimming took 4 bases from V and 4 from J, leaving 13 bases between them. Germline values: CDR1 GTSNPN, CDR2 SVGIG (reference sequence). CDR3 sequence reads: CAWIRREGYGYTF. The CDR3 bases are TGTGCCTGGATTAGGCGGGAAGGCTATGGCTACACCTTC.

This chain links TRBV28 with TRBJ2-1; D is perhaps TRBD2 (6 bases). This CDR3 has 15 amino acids. Between the trimmed V and J ends, which lost 4 bases and 4 bases, there was a span of 14 bases. Germline assignment: CDR1 MDHEN and CDR2 SYDVKM. The CDR3 sequence: CASSSELAKYNEQFF. CDR3 DNA: TGTGCCAGCAGTTCGGAACTAGCCAAGTACAATGAGCAGTTCTTC.

The sample holds a few counts of this clone. J is TRBJ1-3 and V is TRBV19; TRBD1 is a possible D gene (5 bases). The CDR3 runs 15 residues. Germline V gene lookup returns CDR1 LNHDA and CDR2 SQIVND (reference sequence). The V and J ends lost 2 bases and 1 base respectively, with 9 bases between them. The chain's CDR3 is CASSITGKSGNTIYF. The CDR3 nucleotides read TGTGCCAGTAGTATAACAGGAAAATCTGGAAACACCATATATTTT.

The chain has TRBV27 and TRBJ1-5, with TRBD1 identical over 12 bases. The CDR3 totals 15 residues. In germline, CDR1 is MNHEY, CDR2 SMNVEV (reference sequence). With V trimmed by 5 bases and J by 6 bases, 5 bases remained unmatched. The CDR3 spells CASSPGTGGSQPQHF. In nucleotides, the CDR3 is TGTGCCAGCAGTCCCGGGACAGGGGGCAGTCAGCCCCAGCATTTT.

This clone was seen a single time. The rearrangement uses TRBV7-8 and TRBJ1-5; 11 bases are shared with TRBD1. CDR1 and CDR2 from the germline V gene are SGHVS and FQNEAQ. The CDR3 is made up of 18 amino acids. The V segment lost 3 bases and the J segment 0 bases; nucleotides outside the gene matches: 7. CDR3 in DNA: TGTGCCAGCAGCTTGGTGGACAGGGGGCTGTATAGCAATCAGCCCCAGCATTTT. Protein product: CASSLVDRGLYSNQPQHF.

The rearrangement links TRBV2 to TRBJ2-3, with D possibly TRBD2 on 6 matching bases. The ends were cut back, 10 bases at V and 2 bases at J, with 10 bases in the middle. There are 12 residues in the CDR3. Germline V gives CDR1 SNHLY, CDR2 FYNNEI. The DNA of the CDR3 is TGTGCCACGGGCGGGAACACAGATACGCAGTATTTT. Amino acids: CATGGNTDTQYF.

The rearrangement joins TRBV29-1 to TRBJ1-1; D is unclear. This CDR3 comprises 13 residues. Trimming took off 7 bases at V and 3 bases at J, with 15 bases between the two ends. CDR1 and CDR2 (germline): SQVTM, ANQGSEA. CDR3 loop: CSASTPADTEAFF. The CDR3 DNA is TGCAGCGCCTCCACCCCGGCTGACACTGAAGCTTTCTTT.

This clone was detected ten times or more. The chain carries TRBV25-1 and TRBJ1-1, with TRBD1 as a possible D gene (5 bases). Trimming cost V 3 bases and J 10 bases, with 12 bases left between them. In germline, CDR1 is MGHDK, CDR2 SYGVNS. The CDR3 totals 12 residues. The CDR3 spells CASSDPGTRAFF. Written as DNA, the CDR3 is TGTGCCAGCAGTGATCCCGGGACTAGAGCTTTCTTT.

The J gene is TRBJ2-1, the V gene TRBV6-6; 7 bases fit TRBD1. V lost 6 bases to trimming and J lost 2 bases; unmatched junction nucleotides: 4. The germline V gene has CDR1 MNHNY and CDR2 SVGAGI (reference sequence). The CDR3 is made up of 14 amino acids. In DNA form, the CDR3 reads TGTGCCAGCAGCCTCACAGGGGCCTACAATGAGCAGTTCTTC. It specifies CASSLTGAYNEQFF.

This sequence joins TRBV28 and TRBJ2-7, with D hard to call. The CDR3 covers 14 residues. Germline loops: CDR1 MDHEN, CDR2 SYDVKM. Deletions cut 3 bases from V and 6 bases from J, with 15 bases between. The chain's CDR3 is CASSFGPSTPEQYF. The CDR3 nucleotides read TGTGCCAGCAGTTTCGGTCCTTCTACTCCCGAGCAGTACTTC.

The V gene is TRBV27, the J gene TRBJ2-7, with TRBD1 as a possible D gene (7 bases). The germline V gene has CDR1 MNHEY and CDR2 SMNVEV (reference sequence). The CDR3 has 14 residues. Deletions cut 2 bases from V and 2 bases from J, with 10 bases between. The CDR3, as DNA: TGTGCCAGCAGTTTACAGGGGGGTGCCTACGAGCAGTACTTC. Translating gives CASSLQGGAYEQYF.

The V call is TRBV5-1, the J call TRBJ2-1, with D possibly TRBD1 on 6 matching bases. V lost 1 base to trimming and J lost 2 bases, with 7 bases between them. This CDR3 contains 14 residues. CDR1 is SGHRS, CDR2 YFSETQ, per germline. For the CDR3, the DNA is TGCGCCAGCAGCTTGACAGGGCCCTACAATGAGCAGTTCTTC. This gives the protein CASSLTGPYNEQFF.

The chain links TRBV7-9 to TRBJ1-3, with D possibly matching TRBD1 (6 bases). The CDR3 contains 18 residues. Trimming left V 5 bases short and J 0 bases short, with 20 bases between. CDR1 is SEHNR and CDR2 is FQNEAQ in the germline V gene (reference sequence). Written as DNA, the CDR3 is TGTGCCAGCAGCCCACGGCGAGGGACGGGACACTCTGGAAACACCATATATTTT. Amino acid sequence: CASSPRRGTGHSGNTIYF.

The V gene is TRBV6-5, the J gene TRBJ2-7, with D unresolved. V was pared by 5 bases and J by 4 bases, with 15 bases between. CDR1 MNHEY and CDR2 SVGAGI come from the germline V gene. This CDR3 region has 14 residues. CDR3 DNA sequence: TGTGCCAGCAGTAGGTCCGCAGGCCCTTACGAGCAGTACTTC. Translating it yields CASSRSAGPYEQYF.

The chain links TRBV5-4 to TRBJ1-3, with 11 positions matching TRBD1. The length of the CDR3 is 16 residues. Germline V CDR1 and CDR2: SGHNT, YYREEE (reference sequence). Germline trimming cut 5 bases from V and 0 bases from J; bases unmatched to any gene: 4. The CDR3: CASRTGTGGSGNTIYF. CDR3 nucleotide sequence: TGTGCCAGCAGGACCGGGACAGGGGGCTCTGGAAACACCATATATTTT.

This clone showed up just once. This chain joins TRBV6-1 and TRBJ2-3; D might be TRBD2 (5 bases). CDR3 length: 16 residues. V was cut by 2 bases and J by 2 bases, with 14 bases left in between. Germline lookup yields CDR1 MNHNS and CDR2 SASEGT. CDR3: CASSEMSVSVTDTQYF. The CDR3 DNA reads TGTGCCAGCAGTGAAATGTCCGTTAGCGTCACAGATACGCAGTATTTT.

This clone turned up a few times. Other DNA sequences in this sample translate to the same CDR3. This chain links TRBV5-1 with TRBJ1-3; unclear D gene. The CDR3 has 13 amino acids. CDR1 and CDR2 (germline): SGHRS, YFSETQ. The germline V and J ends were trimmed by 7 bases and 4 bases, with 12 bases remaining between them. CDR3 bases: TGCGCCAGCGGCCCAACGGGGGGAAACACCATATATTTT. As protein: CASGPTGGNTIYF. Drawing the rest from reference TRBV5-1 and TRBJ1-3, the complete variable domain is KAGVTQTPRYLIKTRGQQVTLSCSPISGHRSVSWYQQTPGQGLQFLFEYFSETQRNKGNFPGRFSGRQFSNSRSEMNVSTLELGDSALYLCASGPTGGNTIYFGEGSWLTVV.

The rearrangement uses TRBV7-8 and TRBJ1-1, with D hard to call. The V end lost 2 bases, the J end lost 4 bases, and 17 bases lay between the germline ends. Per germline, CDR1 SGHVS and CDR2 FQNEAQ. The CDR3 spans 16 residues. CDR3: CASSLMGWAGFTEAFF. CDR3 bases: TGTGCCAGCAGCTTAATGGGTTGGGCGGGATTCACTGAAGCTTTCTTT. Together with reference TRBV7-8 and TRBJ1-1, the CDR3 gives the full variable domain: GAGVSQSPRYKVAKRGQDVALRCDPISGHVSLFWYQQALGQGPEFLTYFQNEAQLDKSGLPSDRFFAERPEGSVSTLKIQRTQQEDSAVYLCASSLMGWAGFTEAFFGQGTRLTVV.

The chain carries TRBV5-6 and TRBJ1-1; unclear D gene. Germline V gene data show CDR1 as SGHDT and CDR2 as YYEEEE. The CDR3 extends over 14 amino acids. Between the trimmed V and J ends, which lost 0 bases and 0 bases, there was a span of 6 bases. CDR3 in amino acids: CASSLGQMNTEAFF. CDR3 nucleotide sequence: TGTGCCAGCAGCTTGGGTCAGATGAACACTGAAGCTTTCTTT.

The rearrangement joins TRBV5-4 to TRBJ2-1, with 8 nucleotides matching TRBD2. J was trimmed by 1 base and V by 3 bases; bases with no gene match: 6. The CDR3 spans 16 residues. Germline CDR1 and CDR2: SGHNT and YYREEE (reference sequence). CDR3 nucleotides: TGTGCCAGCAGCTCAAGCGGGAGATGGTCCTACAATGAGCAGTTCTTC. Residues: CASSSSGRWSYNEQFF. Filled out from reference TRBV5-4 and TRBJ2-1, the complete variable domain reads ETGVTQSPTHLIKTRGQQVTLRCSSQSGHNTVSWYQQALGQGPQFIFQYYREEENGRGNFPPRFSGLQFPNYSSELNVNALELDDSALYLCASSSSGRWSYNEQFFGPGTRLTVL.

The J gene is TRBJ2-7, the V gene TRBV5-4; 13 bases are shared with TRBD2. There are 15 residues in the CDR3. Losses at the gene ends were 2 bases for V and 2 bases for J; bases not matched to a gene: 1. The germline gives CDR1 SGHNT, CDR2 YYREEE (reference sequence). CDR3 coding DNA: TGTGCCAGCAGCTTTGGACTAGCGGGAGCCTACGAGCAGTACTTC. As protein: CASSFGLAGAYEQYF.

Turning to this clone: The sample contains more than one DNA sequence encoding this CDR3. This chain connects TRBV29-1 to TRBJ2-5, with TRBD1 identical over 11 bases. V was pared by 4 bases and J by 4 bases, with 8 bases of the junction left unmatched. This CDR3 has 15 amino acids. CDR1 SQVTM and CDR2 ANQGSEA come from the germline V gene. The CDR3: CSVAGTGGGGETQYF. The CDR3 region has the DNA TGCAGCGTTGCCGGGACAGGGGGAGGGGGAGAGACCCAGTACTTC.

The J gene is TRBJ1-2, the V gene TRBV28; 7 nucleotides line up with TRBD1. The germline V gene has CDR1 MDHEN and CDR2 SYDVKM. The CDR3 loop spans 14 amino acids. V shed 6 bases and J 4 bases; nucleotides not matched to a gene: 8. The CDR3 DNA reads as TGTGCCAGCAGCCTAAGTGCAGGGGGCTATGGCTACACCTTC. Amino acid sequence: CASSLSAGGYGYTF.

The chain carries TRBV14 and TRBJ2-1, with no clear D. The germline V gene encodes CDR1 SGHDN and CDR2 FVKESK. Between the trimmed V and J ends, which lost 6 bases and 8 bases, there was a span of 11 bases. This CDR3 region has 12 residues. The CDR3 protein is CASSPRKDEQFF. The CDR3 nucleotides are TGTGCCAGCAGTCCCCGGAAAGATGAGCAGTTCTTC.

The genes are TRBV7-6 and TRBJ2-7; D might be TRBD1 or TRBD2, each matching 6 bases. Per the germline V gene, CDR1 is SGHVS and CDR2 is FNYEAQ. The CDR3 spans 14 residues. Trimming removed 5 bases from V and 6 bases from J, with 17 bases in between. The DNA of the CDR3 is TGTGCCAGCAGCCGAACTCTAAAGGGGGGCGAGCAGTACTTC. This encodes CASSRTLKGGEQYF. Based on the CDR3 plus reference TRBV7-6 and TRBJ2-7, the full variable domain is GAGVSQSPRYKVTKRGQDVALRCDPISGHVSLYWYRQALGQGPEFLTYFNYEAQQDKSGLPNDRFSAERPEGSISTLTIQRTEQRDSAMYRCASSRTLKGGEQYFGPGTRLTVT.

The chain carries TRBV28 and TRBJ2-7; 9 bases are shared with TRBD1. V was clipped by 6 bases and J by 5 bases; unmatched bases: 14. Looked up from germline, CDR1 is MDHEN and CDR2 is SYDVKM. There are 16 residues in the CDR3. The CDR3 nucleotides read TGTGCCAGCAGCCGCGCGTCCGGGACAGGGCTAAACGAGCAGTACTTC. This translates into CASSRASGTGLNEQYF.

The chain combines TRBV6-5 with TRBJ2-7; D is undetermined. The CDR3 is made up of 11 amino acids. The germline gives CDR1 MNHEY, CDR2 SVGAGI. V was trimmed by 6 bases and J by 7 bases, leaving 10 bases between them. This CDR3 is CASRSDSEQYF. CDR3 DNA sequence: TGTGCCAGCAGGTCAGACTCTGAGCAGTACTTC.

V is TRBV5-1 and J is TRBJ2-2; D is ambiguous. This CDR3 has 14 residues. Germline V gene sequence: CDR1 SGHRS, CDR2 YFSETQ. V lost 0 bases and J 3 bases, leaving 6 bases between the germline ends. The CDR3 nucleotides read TGCGCCAGCAGCTTGGGGCAGGACACCGGGGAGCTGTTTTTT. Translating it yields CASSLGQDTGELFF.